This T cell receptor beta chain was sequenced during a study of metastatic and nonmetastatic thyroid tumors. The entire patient cohort was treatment-naive prior to thyroid surgery. V lost 1 base and J lost 3, with 15 bases in between. This CDR3 is 17 amino acids long. Germline V gene lookup returns CDR1 MNHNS and CDR2 SASEGT. MiXCR re-clonotyped the PCR reads for TCRdb. The table has over 65,000 clones, around an eighth seen once. With respect to this clone: A much larger clonotype is one base distant, so this may be a read error.

The chain has TRBV6-1 and TRBJ2-2, with D perhaps matching TRBD2 (6 bases). The sample taken for sequencing was tumor tissue. This TCR was recovered from a female donor with papillary thyroid cancer or a benign thyroid nodule (not recorded which). Some clones in this sample may be carry-over from other donors' samples. CDR3 in amino acids: CASSEGRGSRDTGELFF. The CDR3 DNA reads as TGTGCCAGCAGTGAAGGTCGGGGGTCTAGGGACACCGGGGAGCTGTTTTTT.